The rows below give T cell receptor beta chains drawn from one sample of a study of T cells after yellow fever vaccination. TCRdb re-analysed the 5' RACE reads in MiXCR, keeping a single row per CDR3 protein. The sample consists of about 58,000 distinct CDR3 sequences, 7.1% of them appearing once. The sequencing used CD8+ T cells sorted from PBMCs, collected on the day of the first yellow fever vaccination. The origin of the receptors is a man aged 18 to 29 who received the YFV17D yellow fever vaccine. Each CDR3 is given with its conserved first and last residue. The D gene is left open where the match is weak. Clone size appears in some rows only: once, few, many, or a class for an expanded clone.

abundance	d_gene	j_gene	v_gene	CDR3nt	CDR3aa
many	.	TRBJ2-7	TRBV5-1	TGCGCCAGCAGCTTGGACAGTTTCCTCGAGCAGTACTTC	CASSLDSFLEQYF
many	TRBD2	TRBJ2-7	TRBV4-2	TGTGCCAGCAGCCAAGCCGTAGCGGGGGGGCCCAACGAGCAGTACTTC	CASSQAVAGGPNEQYF
many	.	TRBJ1-2	TRBV11-2	TGTGCCAGCAGCTTAGATCCGGGGAGGGGGAATGGCTACACCTTC	CASSLDPGRGNGYTF
many	TRBD1	TRBJ1-1	TRBV11-2	TGTGCCAGCAGCTGGACGAGGACAGGGGGCGCGGATGAAGCTTTCTTT	CASSWTRTGGADEAFF
.	.	TRBJ2-7	TRBV11-2	TGTGCCAGCAGCTCCCAGGTCAACGAGCAGTACTTC	CASSSQVNEQYF
few	.	TRBJ2-7	TRBV25-1	TGTGCCAGTCTCAAACAGGGAGCTCCCTACGAGCAGTACTTC	CASLKQGAPYEQYF
.	.	TRBJ2-7	TRBV4-1	TGCGCCAGCAGCCAACCAGGGGTGGGGAACTACGAGCAGTACTTC	CASSQPGVGNYEQYF
few	.	TRBJ1-6	TRBV4-3	TGCGCCAGCAGCCGAGACCGGGACACTGCATCACCCCTCCACTTT	CASSRDRDTASPLHF
few	.	TRBJ2-5	TRBV7-9	TGTGCCAGCAGCGTTCTCATGGGGAACCAAGAGACCCAGTACTTC	CASSVLMGNQETQYF
many	.	TRBJ2-2	TRBV7-6	TGTGCCAGCAGCTTAGCAGGGACCGGGGAGCTGTTTTTT	CASSLAGTGELFF
many	.	TRBJ1-4	TRBV9	TGTGCCAGCAGCGCCGGACAGCTGACTGCTGAGGGGCTGTTTTTT	CASSAGQLTAEGLFF
.	.	TRBJ2-3	TRBV29-1	TGCAGCGCCGACCCAAGTGGAGATACGCAGTATTTT	CSADPSGDTQYF
many	.	TRBJ1-4	TRBV7-8	TGTGCCAGCAGCGCAGGGCCCCGTGAAAAACTGTTTTTT	CASSAGPREKLFF
many	.	TRBJ1-1	TRBV6-5	TGTGCCAGCATACCCTCGGGGGGATCCTACACTGAAGCTTTCTTT	CASIPSGGSYTEAFF
many	.	TRBJ1-2	TRBV5-1	TGCGCCAGCAGCTCAGCCCACCAGACAGACTATGGCTACACCTTC	CASSSAHQTDYGYTF
many	.	TRBJ2-3	TRBV5-4	TGTGCCAGCAGCTCCGGCTCTGACACAGATACGCAGTATTTT	CASSSGSDTDTQYF
few	.	TRBJ2-2	TRBV4-1	TGCGCCAGCAGCCACGTGGGGGGGCCCGGGGAGCTGTTTTTT	CASSHVGGPGELFF
.	.	TRBJ2-3	TRBV6-2/TRBV6-3	TGTGCCAGCAGTTGGACCCTACGAGGGGGGCAGTATTTT	CASSWTLRGGQYF
.	.	TRBJ1-1	TRBV19	TGTGCCACCGGGGCCGGGCCCGGCACTGAAGCTTTCTTT	CATGAGPGTEAFF
many	.	TRBJ1-1	TRBV6-2/TRBV6-3	TGTGCCAGCAGGCGGTGGAACACTGAAGCTTTCTTT	CASRRWNTEAFF
few	TRBD2	TRBJ2-1	TRBV12-3/TRBV12-4	TGTGCCAGCAGCTGGACTAGCGGGGGGGACAATGAGCAGTTCTTC	CASSWTSGGDNEQFF
.	.	TRBJ1-1	TRBV5-5	TGTGCCAGCAGCTTGTGGGGGGGAAACACTGAAGCTTTCTTT	CASSLWGGNTEAFF
many	.	TRBJ1-2	TRBV12-3/TRBV12-4	TGTGCCAGCAGTTTAGCCCGAGTGGGGGAGCCTGGCTACACCTTC	CASSLARVGEPGYTF
.	.	TRBJ2-6	TRBV12-3/TRBV12-4	TGTGCCAGTAGGGATTCTGGGGCCAACGTCCTGACTTTC	CASRDSGANVLTF
.	TRBD1	TRBJ1-5	TRBV4-1	TGCGCCAGCAGCCAAGGACAGGGGCAGGGTAGCAATCAGCCCCAGCATTTT	CASSQGQGQGSNQPQHF
many	.	TRBJ2-7	TRBV9	TGTGCCAGCAGCGTAGGGTTTTCTTCCGAGCAGTACTTC	CASSVGFSSEQYF
few	.	TRBJ2-1	TRBV4-3	TGCGCCAGCAGCCAAGAGGAGGGGGCGTGGAATGAGCAGTTCTTC	CASSQEEGAWNEQFF
few	TRBD1	TRBJ2-2	TRBV12-3/TRBV12-4	TGTGCCAGCAGTTCCCGGGACAGAAGCGCCGGGGAGCTGTTTTTT	CASSSRDRSAGELFF
many	TRBD1	TRBJ2-7	TRBV11-2	TGTGCCAGCAAGGGGGACAGAGAGTTCTACGAGCAGTACTTC	CASKGDREFYEQYF
.	.	TRBJ1-1	TRBV6-2/TRBV6-3	TGTGCCAGCGCTGGGGCCCAGGGGTTGGACACTGAAGCTTTCTTT	CASAGAQGLDTEAFF
.	TRBD2	TRBJ2-1	TRBV29-1	TGCAGCGTCCAAGATCTAGGACTAGCGGGGGGGCATGAGCAGTTCTTC	CSVQDLGLAGGHEQFF
few	.	TRBJ2-2	TRBV5-4	TGTGCCAGCAGCAGTGAACTAGCAGCCGGGGAGCTGTTTTTT	CASSSELAAGELFF
many	.	TRBJ1-5	TRBV7-6	TGTGCCAGCAGCTTAGCCGGGTTCGATGATGATCAGCCCCAGCATTTT	CASSLAGFDDDQPQHF
.	.	TRBJ1-1	TRBV14	TGTGCCAGCAGCCCCCACGGAGCGAACACTGAAGCTTTCTTT	CASSPHGANTEAFF
many	.	TRBJ2-3	TRBV5-1	TGCGCCAGCAGCTTGCGGCGGCCCACAGATACGCAGTATTTT	CASSLRRPTDTQYF
.	.	TRBJ2-5	TRBV7-2	TGTGCCACTGAGGGGGGGCCGCAAGAGACCCAGTACTTC	CATEGGPQETQYF
.	TRBD1	TRBJ1-6	TRBV14	TGTGCCAGCAGCCCCCTGTGGTTGGGACAGCATAATTCACCCCTCCACTTT	CASSPLWLGQHNSPLHF
few	TRBD1	TRBJ2-3	TRBV11-2	TGTGCCAGCAGCTCAAGGGGGCTGGGAGATACGCAGTATTTT	CASSSRGLGDTQYF
few	TRBD1	TRBJ1-1	TRBV6-5	TGTGCCAGCAGTTTCAGGGGGCGGGCTTTCTTT	CASSFRGRAFF
many	.	TRBJ2-2	TRBV12-3/TRBV12-4	TGTGCCAGCAGGGGGGACACCGGGGAGCTGTTTTTT	CASRGDTGELFF
few	TRBD2	TRBJ2-7	TRBV7-6	TGTGCCAGCAGCTTAGCGTTGTCTAGCGGGGCCTACGAGCAGTACTTC	CASSLALSSGAYEQYF
.	.	TRBJ1-1	TRBV6-5	TGTGCCGAAAGAAGGGCGGGGCCGAACACTGAAGCTTTCTTT	CAERRAGPNTEAFF
few	TRBD1	TRBJ2-7	TRBV4-1	TGCGCCAGCAGCCAAGCAAGTGGGACAGGGTTGTACGAGCAGTACTTC	CASSQASGTGLYEQYF
many	.	TRBJ2-5	TRBV4-2	TGTGCCAGCAGCCAAGTGGATAGGATAGCGGAAGAGACCCAGTACTTC	CASSQVDRIAEETQYF
many	.	TRBJ1-2	TRBV6-1	TGTGCCAGCAGTGAGGGTTGGGAAGCGAATGGCTACACCTTC	CASSEGWEANGYTF
few	.	TRBJ1-5	TRBV6-5	TGTGCCAGCAGTTTACCCCGGACCCAAAACCAGCCCCAGCATTTT	CASSLPRTQNQPQHF
few	.	TRBJ1-5	TRBV27	TGTGCCAGCAGTACAAGACAGAACAATCAGCCCCAGCATTTT	CASSTRQNNQPQHF
many	.	TRBJ2-2	TRBV6-4	TGTGCCAGCAGTGAAGGGGACACCGGGGAGCTGTTTTTT	CASSEGDTGELFF
.	TRBD1	TRBJ2-1	TRBV4-1	TGCGCCAGCAGCCGGGGACAGGGCCCCGGAGAGACCCAGTTCTTC	CASSRGQGPGETQFF
.	.	TRBJ2-5	TRBV4-3	TGCGCCAGCAGCCAAGATCGGGCTAACCAAGAGACCCAGTACTTC	CASSQDRANQETQYF
few	TRBD1	TRBJ2-7	TRBV7-9	TGTGCCAGCAGCCAAAGTGGGACAGGGGGCAGGGACGAGCAGTACTTC	CASSQSGTGGRDEQYF
.	.	TRBJ1-1	TRBV5-1	TGCGCCAGCAGCTTGGCCGGCCAGGGAAGGTGGTTAGGAATGAACACTGAAGCTTTCTTT	CASSLAGQGRWLGMNTEAFF
.	.	TRBJ2-7	TRBV29-1	TGCAGCGTCGAATGGGGTTACGAGCAGTACTTC	CSVEWGYEQYF
many	TRBD1	TRBJ2-3	TRBV9	TGTGCCAGCGGAACAGGGGCCCCCGGAGATACGCAGTATTTT	CASGTGAPGDTQYF
few	.	TRBJ1-1	TRBV12-3/TRBV12-4	TGTGCCAGCAGCCCAATTGGGCAGAACACTGAAGCTTTCTTT	CASSPIGQNTEAFF
many	.	TRBJ2-3	TRBV7-9	TGTGCCAGCAGCCCAGACCCATTGGATACGCAGTATTTT	CASSPDPLDTQYF
many	.	TRBJ2-5	TRBV2	TGTGCCAGCAGAAACGCCCAAGAGACCCAGTACTTC	CASRNAQETQYF
many	.	TRBJ2-7	TRBV4-1	TGCGCCAGCAGCCAAGGAAGGGGGGCCTACGAGCAGTACTTC	CASSQGRGAYEQYF
.	.	TRBJ2-1	TRBV29-1	TGCAGCTCAACACTGGCCCCTCACAATGAGCAGTTCTTC	CSSTLAPHNEQFF